The clone carrying this TCR beta chain was recorded once. In the study's own analysis: How many nucleated cells were present was estimated from reference gene primer amplification. The data were produced by immunoSEQ multiplex PCR, yet TCRdb's version contains in-frame clones alone and is incomplete. The V and J calls and clone size come from that table; D and trimming were worked out from the DNA. The table records more than 200,000 clones, roughly 80% of them present only once. CDR3 size: 15 residues. The ends lost 4 bases at V and 6 bases at J; junction bases unmatched: 13. Germline V gene lookup returns CDR1 SGHNT and CDR2 YYREEE (reference sequence). The sample comes from a study of blood T cell repertoires in COVID-19. Looking at the study overall: Acute and convalescent COVID-19 samples came from the United States, Italy and Spain. T cells, B-cell-depleted T cells, or PBMCs supplied cDNA or gDNA.

The chain recombines TRBV5-4 with TRBJ2-7; 7 nucleotides line up with TRBD1. This receptor was taken from a man at least 80 years old with acute or convalescent COVID-19. The sequenced sample consisted of peripheral blood. The CDR3 DNA is TGTGCCAGCAGCCCTTCGACAGGGAAGGTTGCCGAGCAGTACTTC. Its translation is CASSPSTGKVAEQYF.